Presented here are 20 T cell receptor beta chains from one specimen sequenced in a study of T cells after somatic rescue of genetic block. Produced via immunoSEQ multiplex PCR; TCRdb's table is partial and in-frame only. The sample holds roughly 7,000 clones; over 70% are singletons and the top ten take 25% to 30%. Sequenced sample: peripheral blood mononuclear cells (PBMCs). Receptors were obtained from a boy aged 5-17 years.

The rearrangement uses TRBV7-8 and TRBJ1-1; D is unresolved. This CDR3 is 13 amino acids long. CDR1 and CDR2 (germline): SGHVS, FQNEAQ. V lost 1 base, J lost 6 bases, and 9 bases lay in between. CDR3: CASSLGLSPEAFF. The CDR3 region has the DNA TGTGCCAGCAGCTTAGGTTTGAGCCCTGAAGCTTTCTTT.

This clone is a singleton in its sample. V gene TRBV19 combines with J gene TRBJ2-7; tentatively, D is TRBD2 (5 bases). V was trimmed by 3 bases and J by 3 bases, leaving 15 bases between them. The CDR3 is made up of 15 amino acids. Germline CDR1 LNHDA, CDR2 SQIVND (reference sequence). CDR3 sequence: CASSISSDSFYEQYF. The CDR3 DNA reads as TGTGCCAGTAGTATCTCCTCGGACTCTTTCTACGAGCAGTACTTC.

V gene TRBV4-3 combines with J gene TRBJ1-2, with D unresolved. Germline V CDR1 and CDR2: LGHNA, YSLEER. The CDR3 loop spans 12 amino acids. The germline V and J ends were trimmed by 7 bases and 4 bases, with 10 bases remaining between them. CDR3 residues: CASIHKLYGYTF. The CDR3 region has the DNA TGCGCCAGCATCCACAAACTCTATGGCTACACCTTC.

The V gene is TRBV6-6, the J gene TRBJ1-5; D not resolved. This CDR3 is built from 15 residues. Germline V gene sequence: CDR1 MNHNY, CDR2 SVGAGI (reference sequence). The V and J ends lost 2 bases and 0 bases respectively, with 8 bases between them. The CDR3 DNA follows: TGTGCCAGCAGTTACCACGGGGATAGCAATCAGCCCCAGCATTTT. Translation: CASSYHGDSNQPQHF.

V and J are TRBV28 and TRBJ2-7, with 11 bases identical to TRBD2. This CDR3 contains 13 residues. The V and J ends lost 11 bases and 7 bases, in that order; junction bases with no gene match: 10. Germline lookup yields CDR1 MDHEN and CDR2 SYDVKM. As DNA, the CDR3 is TGTGCCGGCCGGACTAGCGGGCAGGGGGAGCAGTACTTC. It translates to CAGRTSGQGEQYF.

Regarding this clone: Other DNA variants within this sample encode the same CDR3. The V gene is TRBV4-2, the J gene TRBJ1-2; TRBD1 matches at 11 bases. The CDR3 consists of 14 residues. The V gene end was trimmed by 4 bases and the J gene end by 8 bases; junction bases not matched to a gene: 6. The germline CDR1 and CDR2 sequences are LGHNA and YNFKEQ. DNA for the CDR3: TGTGCCAGCAGCCCTGGACAGGGGGCGGAGGGCTACACCTTC. It specifies CASSPGQGAEGYTF.

The chain recombines TRBV15 with TRBJ2-1; tentative D call: TRBD1 (6 bases). The CDR3 totals 16 residues. V was clipped by 4 bases and J by 8 bases, with 21 bases between them. Germline V gene lookup returns CDR1 LNHNV and CDR2 YYDKDF (reference sequence). The CDR3: CATSTGTRTQGYEQFF. CDR3 DNA sequence: TGTGCCACCAGCACCGGCACTAGGACCCAGGGGTATGAGCAGTTCTTC.

The chain's CDR3 is CASSPPNLTPGANVLTF. The CDR3 bases are TGTGCCAGCAGCCCCCCCAACCTGACCCCTGGGGCCAACGTCCTGACTTTC. V is TRBV7-8 and J is TRBJ2-6; D is uncertain. The CDR3 has 17 residues. V lost 5 bases to trimming and J lost 2 bases, with 16 bases between them. Per germline, CDR1 SGHVS and CDR2 FQNEAQ. Together with reference TRBV7-8 and TRBJ2-6, the CDR3 gives the full variable domain: GAGVSQSPRYKVAKRGQDVALRCDPISGHVSLFWYQQALGQGPEFLTYFQNEAQLDKSGLPSDRFFAERPEGSVSTLKIQRTQQEDSAVYLCASSPPNLTPGANVLTFGAGSRLTVL.

V usage is TRBV19 and J usage is TRBJ2-7; 7 bases line up with TRBD1. The CDR3 sequence is 13 residues long. In germline, CDR1 is LNHDA, CDR2 SQIVND (reference sequence). The J segment lost 4 bases and the V segment lost 4 bases, leaving 4 bases of the junction unmatched. The CDR3 loop is CASSRGTVYEQYF. CDR3 sequence (DNA): TGTGCCAGTAGTAGGGGGACAGTTTACGAGCAGTACTTC.

The genes are TRBV4-2 and TRBJ2-5; no reliable D call. This CDR3 has 14 amino acids. CDR1 and CDR2 (germline): LGHNA, YNFKEQ. V lost 4 bases and J lost 5, with 14 bases in between. The CDR3 DNA is TGTGCCAGCAGCCTCTACGGTGAGAGGGAGACCCAGTACTTC. This gives the protein CASSLYGERETQYF.

The chain couples TRBV7-8 to TRBJ2-3, with D perhaps matching TRBD2 (6 bases). The germline V gene encodes CDR1 SGHVS and CDR2 FQNEAQ. CDR3 length: 16 residues. V was trimmed by 4 bases and J by 0 bases, leaving 14 bases between them. The CDR3 nucleotides are TGTGCCAGCAGCTCGACGGAAGCGGGTAGCACAGATACGCAGTATTTT. It yields the protein CASSSTEAGSTDTQYF. The complete variable domain, with remaining parts taken from reference TRBV7-8 and TRBJ2-3, reads GAGVSQSPRYKVAKRGQDVALRCDPISGHVSLFWYQQALGQGPEFLTYFQNEAQLDKSGLPSDRFFAERPEGSVSTLKIQRTQQEDSAVYLCASSSTEAGSTDTQYFGPGTRLTVL.

This rearrangement joins TRBV29-1 to TRBJ2-6; D may correspond to TRBD1 or TRBD2 (5 bases each). Germline lookup yields CDR1 SQVTM and CDR2 ANQGSEA. The CDR3 has 16 amino acids. V was clipped by 7 bases and J by 4 bases, with 20 bases between them. DNA for the CDR3: TGCAGCGCGCTCCGGGACCTAGCCTCCGGGGCCAACGTCCTGACTTTC. This codes for CSALRDLASGANVLTF.

This clone occurred once. J is TRBJ1-2 and V is TRBV28; D gene unclear. The CDR3 is 14 amino acids. Trimming shortened V by 6 bases and J by 3 bases, and 14 bases separated the two germline ends. From germline, CDR1 is MDHEN and CDR2 SYDVKM. The CDR3 DNA reads as TGTGCCAGCAGGGTTGGGGAGGGTGACTATGGCTACACCTTC. It codes for CASRVGEGDYGYTF.

This chain uses TRBV14 with TRBJ2-7; D gene unclear. Germline V CDR1 and CDR2: SGHDN, FVKESK. V lost 1 base, J lost 4 bases, and 5 bases lay in between. The CDR3 is made up of 12 amino acids. The chain's CDR3 is CASSQGWYEQYF. CDR3 DNA: TGTGCCAGCAGCCAAGGCTGGTACGAGCAGTACTTC. Looking up the rest from reference TRBV14 and TRBJ2-7 gives the full variable domain: EAGVTQFPSHSVIEKGQTVTLRCDPISGHDNLYWYRRVMGKEIKFLLHFVKESKQDESGMPNNRFLAERTGGTYSTLKVQPAELEDSGVYFCASSQGWYEQYFGPGTRLTVT.

The chain couples TRBV6-6 to TRBJ1-1, with D unresolved. The CDR3 runs 16 residues. Trimming pared 2 bases from V and 0 bases from J, leaving 13 bases between. CDR1 MNHNY and CDR2 SVGAGI come from the germline V gene (reference sequence). The CDR3 protein is CASSYVWNQLNTEAFF. CDR3 bases: TGTGCCAGCAGTTACGTCTGGAACCAACTGAACACTGAAGCTTTCTTT.

The chain links TRBV7-9 to TRBJ2-1; TRBD2 might be the D (5 bases). V lost 4 bases and J 9 bases, leaving 13 bases between the germline ends. CDR3 length equals 13 residues. The V gene's germline CDR1 is SEHNR and CDR2 FQNEAQ (reference sequence). The CDR3 loop is CASSYEGVREQFF. The CDR3 bases are TGTGCCAGCAGCTATGAGGGAGTGCGTGAGCAGTTCTTC.

This clone was seen only a few times. The chain combines TRBV4-1 with TRBJ2-5; 10 bases fit TRBD2. The V gene end was trimmed by 1 base and the J gene end by 5 bases; junction bases not matched to a gene: 4. Germline V gene data show CDR1 as MGHRA and CDR2 as YSYEKL. The CDR3 runs 15 residues. The CDR3 coding sequence is TGCGCCAGCAGCCAAGGAAGCGGGGGGGCTGAGACCCAGTACTTC. This encodes CASSQGSGGAETQYF.

This clone has only a few counts. The chain uses TRBV6-5 and TRBJ1-2; D remains ambiguous. This CDR3 region has 12 residues. The V end lost 2 bases, the J end lost 6 bases, and 7 bases lay between the germline ends. From germline, CDR1 is MNHEY and CDR2 SVGAGI. CDR3 loop: CASSYDGDGYTF. DNA for the CDR3: TGTGCCAGCAGTTACGATGGGGATGGCTACACCTTC.

The chain uses TRBV2 and TRBJ2-1, with D perhaps matching TRBD1 (6 bases). V dropped 4 bases and J dropped 12 bases, with 13 bases sitting between them. The CDR3 sequence is 12 residues long. CDR1 SNHLY and CDR2 FYNNEI come from the germline V gene. For the CDR3, the DNA is TGTGCCAGCAGTGTTGCGCTGGACAGGCAGTTCTTC. It codes for CASSVALDRQFF.

This clone was picked up a small number of times. The genes are TRBV5-4 and TRBJ1-4; maybe TRBD1 (5 bases). CDR1 SGHNT and CDR2 YYREEE come from the germline V gene (reference sequence). Trimming stripped 4 bases from V and 6 bases from J, with 13 bases between. The CDR3 is made up of 14 amino acids. CDR3 DNA sequence: TGTGCCAGCAGCCCTCGGGGGGGAGATGAAAAACTGTTTTTT. Translated: CASSPRGGDEKLFF.